This T cell receptor (beta chain) was found in a study of blood T cells in healthy people across ages. Trimming took 7 bases from V and 6 from J, leaving 9 bases between them. The germline gives CDR1 MRHNA, CDR2 SNTAGT. The CDR3 has 12 amino acids. Next came a second PCR, run for roughly 6 to 11 cycles, which used a sample-barcoded 5' primer along with a J-beta primer mix. Each CDR3 protein is one row after TCRdb ran MiXCR on the 5' RACE reads. Of hundreds of thousands of distinct CDR3 sequences in the sample, over 40% were seen once. This clonotype is a singleton in its sample. The source material was blood. The source of this sequence is a woman older than 75 in good health. The chain employs TRBV6-4 and TRBJ2-2, with D unclear. CDR3 amino acids: CASKHPSGELFF. The CDR3 DNA reads TGTGCCAGCAAACACCCGTCCGGGGAGCTGTTTTTT.